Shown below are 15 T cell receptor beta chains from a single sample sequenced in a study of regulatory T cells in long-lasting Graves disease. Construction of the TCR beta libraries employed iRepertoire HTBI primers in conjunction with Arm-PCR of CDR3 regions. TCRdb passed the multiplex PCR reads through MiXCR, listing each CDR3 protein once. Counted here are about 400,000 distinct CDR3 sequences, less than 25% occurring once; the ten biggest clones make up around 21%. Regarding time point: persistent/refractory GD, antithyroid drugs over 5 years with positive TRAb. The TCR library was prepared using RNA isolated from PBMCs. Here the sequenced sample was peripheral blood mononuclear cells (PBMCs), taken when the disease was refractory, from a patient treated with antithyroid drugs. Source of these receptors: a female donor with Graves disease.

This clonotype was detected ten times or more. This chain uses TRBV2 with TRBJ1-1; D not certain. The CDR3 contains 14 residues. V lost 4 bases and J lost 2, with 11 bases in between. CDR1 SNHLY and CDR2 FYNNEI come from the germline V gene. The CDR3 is CASSALGDNTEAFF. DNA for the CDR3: TGTGCCAGCAGTGCCCTGGGAGATAACACTGAAGCTTTCTTT.

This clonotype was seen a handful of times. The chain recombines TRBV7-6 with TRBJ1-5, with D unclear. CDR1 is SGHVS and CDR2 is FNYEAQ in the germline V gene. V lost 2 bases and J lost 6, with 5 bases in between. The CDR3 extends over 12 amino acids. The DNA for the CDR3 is TGTGCCAGCAGCTTACCGTCTCAGCCCCAGCATTTT. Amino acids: CASSLPSQPQHF.

CDR3 nucleotide sequence: TGTGCCAGCAGTTTATCGCTAGCGGGAGCCACCGGGGAGCTGTTTTTT. It codes for CASSLSLAGATGELFF. V is TRBV12-3 or TRBV12-4 and J is TRBJ2-2; 10 bases are shared with TRBD2. The CDR3 sequence is 16 residues long. The trim removed 2 bases at V and 4 bases at J, leaving 4 bases unmatched.

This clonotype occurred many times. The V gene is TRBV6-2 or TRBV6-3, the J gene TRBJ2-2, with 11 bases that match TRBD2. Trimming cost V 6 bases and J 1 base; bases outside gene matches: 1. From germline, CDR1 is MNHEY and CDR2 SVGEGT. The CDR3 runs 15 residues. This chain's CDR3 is CASRGTSGNTGELFF. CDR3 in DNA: TGTGCCAGCAGAGGGACTAGCGGGAACACCGGGGAGCTGTTTTTT.

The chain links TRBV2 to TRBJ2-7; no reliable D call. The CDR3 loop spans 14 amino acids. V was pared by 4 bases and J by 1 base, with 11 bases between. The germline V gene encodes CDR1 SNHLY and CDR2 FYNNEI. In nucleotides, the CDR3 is TGTGCCAGCAGTGTTGAGAGAACTTCCTACGAGCAGTACTTC. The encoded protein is CASSVERTSYEQYF. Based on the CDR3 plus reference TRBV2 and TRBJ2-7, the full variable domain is EPEVTQTPSHQVTQMGQEVILRCVPISNHLYFYWYRQILGQKVEFLVSFYNNEISEKSEIFDDQFSVERPDGSNFTLKIRSTKLEDSAMYFCASSVERTSYEQYFGPGTRLTVT.

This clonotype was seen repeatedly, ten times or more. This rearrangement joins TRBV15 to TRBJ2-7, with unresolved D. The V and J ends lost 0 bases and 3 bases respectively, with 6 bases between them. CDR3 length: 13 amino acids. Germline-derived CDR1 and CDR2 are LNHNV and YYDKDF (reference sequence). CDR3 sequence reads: CATSRDRLYEQYF. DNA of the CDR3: TGTGCCACCAGCAGAGACAGGCTCTACGAGCAGTACTTC.

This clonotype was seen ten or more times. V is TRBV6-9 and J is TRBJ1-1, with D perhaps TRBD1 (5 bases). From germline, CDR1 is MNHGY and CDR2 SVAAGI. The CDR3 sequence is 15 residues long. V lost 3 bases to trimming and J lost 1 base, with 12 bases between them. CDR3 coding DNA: TGTGCCAGCAGTTACTGGACGGGACCGAACACTGAAGCTTTCTTT. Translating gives CASSYWTGPNTEAFF.

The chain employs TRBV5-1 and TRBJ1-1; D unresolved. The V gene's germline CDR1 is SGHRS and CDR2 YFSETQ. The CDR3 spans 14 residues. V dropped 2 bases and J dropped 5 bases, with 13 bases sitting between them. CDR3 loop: CASSLLTHLTEAFF. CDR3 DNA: TGCGCCAGCAGCTTACTTACACATTTGACTGAAGCTTTCTTT. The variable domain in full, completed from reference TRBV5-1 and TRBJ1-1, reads KAGVTQTPRYLIKTRGQQVTLSCSPISGHRSVSWYQQTPGQGLQFLFEYFSETQRNKGNFPGRFSGRQFSNSRSEMNVSTLELGDSALYLCASSLLTHLTEAFFGQGTRLTVV.

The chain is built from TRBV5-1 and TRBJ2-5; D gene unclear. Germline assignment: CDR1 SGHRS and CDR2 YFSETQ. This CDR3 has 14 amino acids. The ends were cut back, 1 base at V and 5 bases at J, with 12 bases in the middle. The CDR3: CASSLQNGGETQYF. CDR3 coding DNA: TGCGCCAGCAGCTTGCAGAACGGTGGGGAGACCCAGTACTTC.

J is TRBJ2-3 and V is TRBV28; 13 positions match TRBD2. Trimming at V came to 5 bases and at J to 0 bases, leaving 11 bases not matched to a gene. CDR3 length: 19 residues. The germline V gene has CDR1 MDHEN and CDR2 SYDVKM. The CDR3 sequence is CASSPLLAGGTASTDTQYF. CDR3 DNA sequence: TGTGCCAGCAGTCCCTTACTAGCGGGAGGGACAGCTAGCACAGATACGCAGTATTTT.

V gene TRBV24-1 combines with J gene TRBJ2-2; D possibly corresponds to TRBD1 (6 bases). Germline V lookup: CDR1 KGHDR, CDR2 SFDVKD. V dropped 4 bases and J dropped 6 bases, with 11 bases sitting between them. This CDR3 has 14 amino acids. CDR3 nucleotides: TGTGCCACCAGTGACCCAAACAGGGCCGGGGAGCTGTTTTTT. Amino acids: CATSDPNRAGELFF.

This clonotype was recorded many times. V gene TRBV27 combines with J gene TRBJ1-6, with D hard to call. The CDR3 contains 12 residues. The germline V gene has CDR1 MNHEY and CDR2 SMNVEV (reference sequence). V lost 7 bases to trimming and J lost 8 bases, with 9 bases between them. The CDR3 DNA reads TGTGCCAGCAATGGAAGGGATTCACCCCTCCACTTT. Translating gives CASNGRDSPLHF.

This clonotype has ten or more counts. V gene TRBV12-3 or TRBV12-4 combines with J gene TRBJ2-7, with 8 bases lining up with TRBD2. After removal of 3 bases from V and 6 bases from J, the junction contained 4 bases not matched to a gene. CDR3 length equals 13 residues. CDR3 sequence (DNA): TGTGCCAGCAGTTTTTGCGGGAGGTGCGAGCAGTACTTC. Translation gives CASSFCGRCEQYF.

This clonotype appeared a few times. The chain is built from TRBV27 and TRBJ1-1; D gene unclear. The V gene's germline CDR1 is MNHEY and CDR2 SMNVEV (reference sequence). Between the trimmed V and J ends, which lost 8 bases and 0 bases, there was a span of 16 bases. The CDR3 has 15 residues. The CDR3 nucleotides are TGTGCCAGCTCCCGGAAGGTTCACATGAACACTGAAGCTTTCTTT. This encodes CASSRKVHMNTEAFF.

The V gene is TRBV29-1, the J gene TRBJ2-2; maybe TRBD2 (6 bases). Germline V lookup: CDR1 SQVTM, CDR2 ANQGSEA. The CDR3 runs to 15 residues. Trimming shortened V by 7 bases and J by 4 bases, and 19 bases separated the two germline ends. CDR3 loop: CSAQGLRVPTGELFF. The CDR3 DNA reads TGCAGCGCCCAGGGACTTAGGGTTCCCACCGGGGAGCTGTTTTTT.